The T cell receptor (beta chain) described here comes from a study of T-cell reconstitution after alpha-beta-depleted transplantation in children. Preparation of the TCRbeta library used unique molecular identifiers. TCRdb processed the PCR reads anew with MiXCR; each CDR3 protein has one entry. The sample shows almost 600,000 distinct CDR3 sequences, around 27% of them seen only once. The germline V gene encodes CDR1 SGHRS and CDR2 YFSETQ. The ends lost 4 bases at V and 4 bases at J; junction bases unmatched: 4. The CDR3 is 15 residues long. This clonotype was seen a few times. The sequence came from a boy under two years old with Wiskott-Aldrich syndrome, due to receive a stem cell transplant. V usage is TRBV5-1 and J usage is TRBJ2-3; 12 positions agree with TRBD2. The source material was PBMCs, sampled before TCRalphabeta/CD19-depleted stem cell transplant. CDR3 bases: TGCGCCAGCAGCAGGACTAGCGGGACCCCAGATACGCAGTATTTT. Its translation is CASSRTSGTPDTQYF.